This is a list of T cell receptor beta chains from one sample in a study of T-cell memory formation after mild COVID-19. In TCRdb, the 5' RACE reads were re-called with MiXCR into one record per CDR3 protein. Of roughly 250,000 distinct CDR3 sequences listed, 16% are singletons. Material: PBMCs or a T cell subset sorted from them (not recorded which). The origin of the receptors is a man younger than 35 who had mild COVID-19 (a few samples of this study predate the infection). Cell type and time point are not known. Both conserved end residues are part of each CDR3. A D gene is named only where the DNA matches it firmly. The size field is filled for only some rows; it gives once, few, many or a size class.

V gene: TRBV28; D gene: TRBD1; clone size: .; J gene: TRBJ1-6; CDR3 DNA: TGTGCCACAGGACAGGGACACGTTAATTCACCCCTCCACTTT; CDR3 protein: CATGQGHVNSPLHF
V gene: TRBV2; D gene: TRBD1; clone size: .; J gene: TRBJ2-1; CDR3 DNA: TGTGCCAGCAGTGGACAGGGCTCCTACAATGAGCAGTTCTTC; CDR3 protein: CASSGQGSYNEQFF
V gene: TRBV14; D gene: .; clone size: .; J gene: TRBJ2-3; CDR3 DNA: TGTGCCAGCAGCCAAAGACGGGGCCAGGCGGATACGCAGTATTTT; CDR3 protein: CASSQRRGQADTQYF
V gene: TRBV9; D gene: .; clone size: .; J gene: TRBJ1-5; CDR3 DNA: TGTGCCAGCAGCGTATCGTCAAGCAGCAATCAGCCCCAGCATTTT; CDR3 protein: CASSVSSSSNQPQHF
V gene: TRBV12-3/TRBV12-4; D gene: .; clone size: .; J gene: TRBJ2-5; CDR3 DNA: TGTGCCAGCAGGACCTCGACCTGGAGGGAGACCCAGTACTTC; CDR3 protein: CASRTSTWRETQYF
V gene: TRBV29-1; D gene: .; clone size: .; J gene: TRBJ2-3; CDR3 DNA: TGCAGCGTTGAAGGGCCCCTGAGACGGCTGGGGGGCGCACCAGATACGCAGTATTTT; CDR3 protein: CSVEGPLRRLGGAPDTQYF
V gene: TRBV20-1; D gene: .; clone size: .; J gene: TRBJ2-2; CDR3 DNA: TGCAGTGCTAGAGATTGGCAGTTGGAGCTGTTTTTT; CDR3 protein: CSARDWQLELFF
V gene: TRBV20-1; D gene: TRBD1; clone size: .; J gene: TRBJ2-2; CDR3 DNA: TGCAGTGCTAGAGATTTCACAGGGGCCGGGGAGCTGTTTTTT; CDR3 protein: CSARDFTGAGELFF
V gene: TRBV6-5; D gene: .; clone size: many; J gene: TRBJ1-1; CDR3 DNA: TGTGCCAGCAGGCAGGGGTTTGCCACTGAAGCTTTCTTT; CDR3 protein: CASRQGFATEAFF
V gene: TRBV7-9; D gene: .; clone size: .; J gene: TRBJ1-5; CDR3 DNA: TGTGCCAGCAGCCCGATTAATCAGCCCCAGCATTTT; CDR3 protein: CASSPINQPQHF
V gene: TRBV6-5; D gene: TRBD1; clone size: few; J gene: TRBJ2-6; CDR3 DNA: TGTGCCAGCAGTTGGTCGGCAGGGGGTCCTGGGGCCAACGTCCTGACTTTC; CDR3 protein: CASSWSAGGPGANVLTF
V gene: TRBV11-2; D gene: .; clone size: few; J gene: TRBJ1-1; CDR3 DNA: TGTGCCAGCAGCTTAGAGCAGGGTACTGAAGCTTTCTTT; CDR3 protein: CASSLEQGTEAFF
V gene: TRBV20-1; D gene: .; clone size: .; J gene: TRBJ2-1; CDR3 DNA: TGCAGTGCCGCCTCGGTGGAGTGGGCCTTCGAGCAGTTCTTC; CDR3 protein: CSAASVEWAFEQFF
V gene: TRBV4-1; D gene: TRBD2; clone size: few; J gene: TRBJ2-2; CDR3 DNA: TGCGCCAGCAGGGGTAGCGGGGACGGGGAGCTGTTTTTT; CDR3 protein: CASRGSGDGELFF
V gene: TRBV5-1; D gene: TRBD2; clone size: many; J gene: TRBJ2-1; CDR3 DNA: TGCGCCAGCAGCTTGTTGGAGCGGGGGTCCTACAATGAGCAGTTCTTC; CDR3 protein: CASSLLERGSYNEQFF
V gene: TRBV5-5; D gene: .; clone size: many; J gene: TRBJ1-2; CDR3 DNA: TGTGCCAGCAGCTTGTTTAGGGTCTACACCTTC; CDR3 protein: CASSLFRVYTF
V gene: TRBV7-3; D gene: TRBD1; clone size: few; J gene: TRBJ1-1; CDR3 DNA: TGTGCCAGCAGTCCTTACCGACAGGGGATACAGGCTGAAGCTTTCTTT; CDR3 protein: CASSPYRQGIQAEAFF
V gene: TRBV27; D gene: TRBD2; clone size: few; J gene: TRBJ2-7; CDR3 DNA: TGTGCCAGCAGTTTGGCTAGACTAGCGGGCGAGCAGTACTTC; CDR3 protein: CASSLARLAGEQYF
V gene: TRBV6-5; D gene: TRBD1; clone size: few; J gene: TRBJ2-5; CDR3 DNA: TGTGCCAGCAGTTACTCAACAGGGGTGCGAGAGACCCAGTACTTC; CDR3 protein: CASSYSTGVRETQYF
V gene: TRBV27; D gene: .; clone size: few; J gene: TRBJ2-7; CDR3 DNA: TGTGCCAGCAGTCCCCGGGCAAACCTCTACGAGCAGTACTTC; CDR3 protein: CASSPRANLYEQYF